The 10 T cell receptor beta chains in this list originate from one sample, sequenced in a study of T cell responses to AZD1222 COVID-19 vaccine. Assay used: immunoSEQ multiplex PCR; TCRdb lists only in-frame clones, some missing. The data contain over 150,000 clones, approximately 86% of them seen just once; the ten biggest clones take up 2.5% to 3%. The material sequenced was peripheral blood, taken on day 0 of AZD1222 vaccination. The source is an adult in good health.

J is TRBJ2-2 and V is TRBV4-1; no clear D gene. The CDR3 loop spans 15 amino acids. The germline V gene encodes CDR1 MGHRA and CDR2 YSYEKL. V was pared by 1 base and J by 0 bases, with 6 bases between. The CDR3 DNA reads TGCGCCAGCAGCCAAGGGAGATCGAACACCGGGGAGCTGTTTTTT. This codes for CASSQGRSNTGELFF.

V and J are TRBV19 and TRBJ1-1; D is unclear. Trimming cost V 5 bases and J 7 bases, with 17 bases left between them. The germline V gene has CDR1 LNHDA and CDR2 SQIVND (reference sequence). The CDR3 is 14 amino acids. CDR3 DNA: TGTGCCAGTAGTCCCCAGACAAGGAGATTTGAAGCTTTCTTT. The encoded protein is CASSPQTRRFEAFF.

This sequence joins TRBV25-1 and TRBJ1-2; the match to TRBD1 covers 9 bases. Germline V gene sequence: CDR1 MGHDK, CDR2 SYGVNS. Trimming took 3 bases from V and 4 from J; bases not matched to a gene: 12. The CDR3 is 17 residues long. In DNA form, the CDR3 reads TGTGCCAGCAGTGACCCCACGGGACAGGGTGCTATCTATGGCTACACCTTC. Protein product: CASSDPTGQGAIYGYTF.

This chain connects TRBV3-1 (or the pseudogene TRBV3-2) to TRBJ1-2; a weak D match, TRBD1 (5 bases). V shed 5 bases and J shed 6 bases, with 16 bases lying between them. This CDR3 has 14 amino acids. Germline V gene lookup returns CDR1 LGHDT and CDR2 YNNKEL (reference sequence). The CDR3 DNA follows: TGTGCCAGCAGCTCGGGGCCCAGGTGGAATGGCTACACCTTC. Translating it yields CASSSGPRWNGYTF.

The rearrangement uses TRBV5-4 and TRBJ2-5, with D unclear. CDR1 SGHNT and CDR2 YYREEE come from the germline V gene (reference sequence). CDR3 length: 13 amino acids. V was clipped by 1 base and J by 0 bases, with 4 bases between them. As DNA, the CDR3 is TGTGCCAGCAGCTTGCAGTACCAAGAGACCCAGTACTTC. This codes for CASSLQYQETQYF.

The chain combines TRBV28 with TRBJ2-1; D possibly matches TRBD1 or TRBD2 (5 bases each). CDR1 is MDHEN, CDR2 SYDVKM, per germline. CDR3 length: 15 amino acids. V lost 0 bases and J 0 bases, leaving 6 bases between the germline ends. CDR3 DNA sequence: TGTGCCAGCAGTTTATGGGGGGTCTCCTACAATGAGCAGTTCTTC. Translation: CASSLWGVSYNEQFF.

This chain links TRBV27 with TRBJ2-3; D is tentatively TRBD1 or TRBD2 (5 bases each). There are 13 residues in the CDR3. V was pared by 3 bases and J by 4 bases, with 8 bases between. The germline V gene encodes CDR1 MNHEY and CDR2 SMNVEV (reference sequence). The CDR3 protein is CASSLRGPDTQYF. The CDR3 nucleotides are TGTGCCAGCAGTTTGAGGGGCCCAGATACGCAGTATTTT.

This clone has only one observation. J is TRBJ1-2 and V is TRBV6-5; D gene unclear. Germline CDR1 is MNHEY and CDR2 is SVGAGI. The CDR3 is 13 amino acids. V lost 7 bases to trimming and J lost 6 bases, with 15 bases between them. CDR3 residues: CASTWTDYDGYTF. Here the CDR3 DNA reads TGTGCCAGCACCTGGACGGACTATGATGGCTACACCTTC.

This clone is termed large (0.1 to 1%). The chain employs TRBV11-2 and TRBJ2-7; TRBD2 agrees at 11 bases. Germline assignment: CDR1 SGHAT and CDR2 FQNNGV. This CDR3 spans 14 amino acids. After removal of 3 bases from V and 4 bases from J, the junction contained 2 bases not matched to a gene. The CDR3 DNA sequence: TGTGCCAGCAGCTTGGCTAGCGGGAGGTACGAGCAGTACTTC. Amino acids: CASSLASGRYEQYF.

This chain joins TRBV7-8 and TRBJ2-4; D unclear. This CDR3 is 16 amino acids long. Between the trimmed V and J ends, which lost 6 bases and 0 bases, there was a span of 15 bases. Germline CDR1 and CDR2: SGHVS and FQNEAQ. The CDR3 DNA is TGTGCCAGCAGTCGAGACACGTTCGGAGCCAAAAACATTCAGTACTTC. This encodes CASSRDTFGAKNIQYF.